These 18 T cell receptor delta chains were all obtained from the same sample, sequenced in a study of gamma-delta T cells after stem cell transplantation (dated by TCRdb to the mid-2010s). Library prep was done by RT-PCR. Sequencing was performed on an Illumina MiSeq. TCRdb reran clone calling on the public reads with CATT; rows sharing one DNA sequence were then combined. The table for this sample lists a few thousand delta-chain clones; around a third of them were counted only once. The ten top clones hold around 40% of the sample. Sequencing used gamma-delta T cells. Receptor source: a human donor. It is not recorded whose cells these are; they may come from a transplant donor.

Regarding this clone: A much larger clone lies a single base off, so this may be a read error. Distinct nucleotide sequences in the sample also encode this CDR3. This chain links TRDV2 with TRDJ1, with 13 bases aligning to TRDD3. Germline trimming cut 0 bases from V and 5 bases from J; bases unmatched to any gene: 20. The CDR3 is 21 residues long. CDR1 and CDR2 (germline): GEAIGNYY, EKD. The CDR3: CACDTLGTGGYGTPITDKLIF. For the CDR3, the DNA is TGTGCCTGTGACACCTTGGGCACTGGGGGATACGGGACGCCAATCACTGATAAACTCATCTTT.

By its share, this clone is medium-sized. A far larger clone is one nucleotide away, so this likely arose from a read error. The J gene is TRDJ1, the V gene TRDV2; 12 bases line up with TRDD3. Per germline, CDR1 GEAIGNYY and CDR2 EKD. The CDR3 length is 16 residues. The V segment lost 3 bases and the J segment 0 bases; nucleotides outside the gene matches: 4. Here the CDR3 reads CACDPLGDTNTDKLIF. The CDR3 DNA reads as TGTGCCTGTGACCCACTGGGGGATACCAACACCGATAAACTCATCTTT.

On this clone: A read error likely explains this, since a far larger clone differs by one base. Additional DNA sequences in this sample encode the identical CDR3. The chain links TRDV2 to TRDJ1; D is undetermined. The CDR3 has 17 residues. Germline V gene lookup returns CDR1 GEAIGNYY and CDR2 EKD. V lost 0 bases and J lost 0, with 16 bases in between. The CDR3 reads CACDTVLLGANTDKLIF. As DNA, the CDR3 is TGTGCCTGTGACACCGTACTTCTAGGGGCTAACACCGATAAACTCATCTTT.

As for this clone: TCRdb assigns this DNA the protein of a much larger clone, which departs from its translation at residue 10; this likely reflects a read error, and the protein shown comes from translating the DNA. This sequence joins TRDV2 and TRDJ1, with a possible D match to TRDD3 (5 bases). CDR1 is GEAIGNYY, CDR2 EKD, per germline. V was trimmed by 0 bases and J by 3 bases, leaving 13 bases between them. The length of the CDR3 is 15 residues. Written as DNA, the CDR3 is TGTGCCTGTGACACCCTGGTGGGGAGCGCCGATAAACTCATCTTT. Residues: CACDTLVGSADKLIF.

The rearrangement links TRDV2 to TRDJ1, with 10 bases lining up with TRDD3. With V trimmed by 3 bases and J by 0 bases, 15 bases remained unmatched. The CDR3 is made up of 19 amino acids. The V gene's germline CDR1 is GEAIGNYY and CDR2 EKD. The CDR3 loop reads CACDSLLGGDTVDTDKLIF. In nucleotides, the CDR3 is TGTGCCTGTGACTCACTCCTAGGGGGGGATACGGTTGACACCGATAAACTCATCTTT.

The table lists this clone with a few counts. TCRdb attributes to this sequence the protein of a much larger clone, which differs from the DNA translation at residue 4; a read error is likely, and the protein displayed is translated from the DNA. This chain links TRDV2 with TRDJ1, with 10 positions matching TRDD3. Germline V gives CDR1 GEAIGNYY, CDR2 EKD. The CDR3 contains 18 residues. The CDR3 DNA follows: TGTGCCTGTGGCACCGTAGGTGGGGGATACACGCGGGCCGATAAACTCATCTTT. It encodes CACGTVGGGYTRADKLIF.

This clone has just one count. Sequence at one end of the junction differs from germline and may be a read error. The chain uses TRDV2 and TRDJ1, with 7 bases lining up with TRDD3. This CDR3 region has 15 residues. CDR1 and CDR2 from the germline V gene are GEAIGNYY and EKD. The CDR3 sequence: CACVGVAGGNDNLIF. DNA of the CDR3: TGTGCCTGTGTCGGGGTAGCTGGGGGGAACGATAACCTCATCTTT.

This clone is medium-sized by share. The chain uses TRDV2 and TRDJ1, with TRDD3 identical over 9 bases. Germline V gives CDR1 GEAIGNYY, CDR2 EKD. CDR3 size: 18 residues. V trimming: 3 bases; J trimming: 2 bases; junction bases outside the gene matches: 15. The CDR3 reads CACDPLAGGSGTTDKLIF. The CDR3 coding sequence is TGTGCCTGTGACCCCCTCGCTGGGGGATCGGGTACTACCGATAAACTCATCTTT.

This clone came up a few times. This CDR3 is also generated by other DNA sequences in the sample. The chain uses TRDV2 and TRDJ1; the match to TRDD3 covers 11 bases. V lost 2 bases to trimming and J lost 1 base; unmatched junction nucleotides: 5. This CDR3 is built from 16 residues. CDR1 GEAIGNYY and CDR2 EKD come from the germline V gene. CDR3 amino acids: CACDSLGDTSTDKLIF. In DNA form, the CDR3 reads TGTGCCTGTGACAGCCTGGGGGATACATCCACCGATAAACTCATCTTT.

V gene TRDV2 combines with J gene TRDJ1, with 9 bases fitting TRDD3. Germline V gene sequence: CDR1 GEAIGNYY, CDR2 EKD. With 3 bases clipped from V and 1 base from J, the junction kept 8 bases outside the gene matches. The CDR3 is 16 amino acids. Here the CDR3 reads CACDLVLGDRTDKLIF. The CDR3 DNA follows: TGTGCCTGTGACCTGGTACTGGGGGACCGCACCGATAAACTCATCTTT.

This clone is labeled as large. The same CDR3 arises from other DNA sequences in this sample as well. The V call is TRDV2, the J call TRDJ1; TRDD3 agrees at 7 bases. Germline CDR1 reads GEAIGNYY; CDR2 reads EKD. With 0 bases clipped from V and 4 bases from J, the junction kept 7 bases outside the gene matches. This CDR3 is 15 amino acids long. The CDR3 region has the DNA TGTGCCTGTGACACCTGGGGGACCCAGGACGATAAACTCATCTTT. Its translation: CACDTWGTQDDKLIF.

This chain connects TRDV2 to TRDJ1, with D possibly TRDD3 on 6 matching bases. This CDR3 spans 18 amino acids. Trimming removed 1 base from V and 4 bases from J, with 24 bases in between. In germline, CDR1 is GEAIGNYY, CDR2 EKD. This CDR3 is CACDTLGPLLRDFDKLIF. CDR3 DNA: TGTGCCTGTGACACTCTGGGGCCTCTCTTAAGGGATTTCGATAAACTCATCTTT.

This clone was seen a few times. The chain recombines TRDV2 with TRDJ2, with 12 bases that match TRDD3. The CDR3 is made up of 20 amino acids. Germline values: CDR1 GEAIGNYY, CDR2 EKD. The V and J ends lost 1 base and 2 bases, in that order; junction bases with no gene match: 13. CDR3 sequence reads: CACDTVFTGGYQGLTAQLFF. The CDR3 region has the DNA TGTGCCTGTGACACGGTGTTTACTGGGGGATACCAGGGATTGACAGCACAACTCTTCTTT.

J is TRDJ1 and V is TRDV2, with 11 bases that match TRDD3. In germline, CDR1 is GEAIGNYY, CDR2 EKD. Trimming at V came to 0 bases and at J to 4 bases, leaving 21 bases not matched to a gene. The CDR3 length is 21 residues. This CDR3 reads CACDTVGTGGYEILGGDKLIF. The CDR3, as DNA: TGTGCCTGTGACACCGTGGGCACTGGGGGATATGAAATACTTGGAGGCGATAAACTCATCTTT.

Concerning this clone: The protein held in TCRdb is that of a much larger clone and does not match this DNA's translation at residue 10, likely because of a read error; the protein shown is translated from the DNA. The chain combines TRDV2 with TRDJ1; 7 bases are a match to TRDD3. This CDR3 comprises 15 residues. With 0 bases clipped from V and 3 bases from J, the junction kept 6 bases outside the gene matches. CDR1 and CDR2 (germline): GEAIGNYY, EKD. The DNA for the CDR3 is TGTGCCTGTGACACCGTGGGGGAGTACGCCGATAAACTCATCTTT. Encoded protein: CACDTVGEYADKLIF.

This clone qualifies as large. Other DNA sequences of this sample code for an identical CDR3. The chain carries TRDV2 and TRDJ1; TRDD3 matches at 10 bases. Germline V gene lookup returns CDR1 GEAIGNYY and CDR2 EKD. V gave up 0 bases and J gave up 0 bases; unmatched junction bases: 12. This CDR3 contains 19 residues. For the CDR3, the DNA is TGTGCCTGTGACACCGTCGGGGGGGATACGTATCGGGACACCGATAAACTCATCTTT. Protein product: CACDTVGGDTYRDTDKLIF.

CDR3 bases: TGTGCCTGTGACCCGCTGGGCACTGGGGGATTTGGTTCGTACACCGATAAACTCATCTTT. This codes for CACDPLGTGGFGSYTDKLIF. The rearrangement uses TRDV2 and TRDJ1; TRDD3 matches 10 bases. The CDR3 is 20 residues long. J gave up 0 bases and V 3 bases, and 18 bases lay outside the gene matches. In germline, CDR1 is GEAIGNYY, CDR2 EKD.

This clone qualifies as large. The chain is built from TRDV2 and TRDJ1, with TRDD3 identical over 9 bases. V lost 1 base, J lost 0 bases, and 11 bases stayed unmatched. The CDR3 consists of 18 residues. Germline V gene lookup returns CDR1 GEAIGNYY and CDR2 EKD. This CDR3 reads CACDTLLGDTPYTDKLIF. In DNA form, the CDR3 reads TGTGCCTGTGACACGTTACTGGGGGACACACCGTACACCGATAAACTCATCTTT.